This T cell receptor (beta chain) stems from a study of blood T cell repertoires in COVID-19. This clone was seen once. The CDR3 loop spans 13 amino acids. Germline CDR1 SGHDT, CDR2 YYEEEE. V was trimmed by 0 bases and J by 2 bases, leaving 5 bases between them. Original data processing: Reference gene primer amplification in the assay estimated nucleated cell counts. Sequenced by immunoSEQ multiplex PCR; TCRdb stores in-frame clones only, minus some. The DNA was the basis for D and trimming; V, J and clone size are from that table. Of 250,000 to 300,000 clones detected, approximately 91% appear once; the ten largest clones hold under 2.5%.

This chain links TRBV5-6 with TRBJ2-5; D uncertain. Specimen: peripheral blood. The origin of this receptor is a middle-aged man with acute or convalescent COVID-19. CDR3 bases: TGTGCCAGCAGCTTGGGGCCTCAAGAGACCCAGTACTTC. This sequence encodes CASSLGPQETQYF.